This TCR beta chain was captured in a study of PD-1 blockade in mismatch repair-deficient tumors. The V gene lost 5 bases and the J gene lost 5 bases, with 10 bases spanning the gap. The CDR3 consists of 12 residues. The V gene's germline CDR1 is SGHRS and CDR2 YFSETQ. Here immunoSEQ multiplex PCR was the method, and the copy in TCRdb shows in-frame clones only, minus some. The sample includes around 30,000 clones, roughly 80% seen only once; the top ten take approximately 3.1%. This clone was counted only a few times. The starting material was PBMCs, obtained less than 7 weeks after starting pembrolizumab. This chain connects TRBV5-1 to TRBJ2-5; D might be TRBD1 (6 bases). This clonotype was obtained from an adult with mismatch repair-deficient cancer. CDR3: CASRNRVETQYF. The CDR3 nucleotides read TGCGCCAGCAGAAACAGGGTCGAGACCCAGTACTTC.